Each of the 22 T cell receptor beta chains below was sequenced from the same sample in a study of T cells in Graves' hyperthyroidism and ophthalmopathy. RNA transcripts were the template for amplifying TCR beta CDR3 regions. RT-PCR in the first round (using the HTBI primer set) targeted the TCR CDR3. From the multiplex PCR reads, TCRdb called clonotypes with MiXCR, one entry per CDR3 protein. Among about 320,000 distinct CDR3 sequences listed, roughly 15% were seen once. Material for sequencing was blood. The receptors originated from a man younger than 45 with Graves' hyperthyroidism.

The chain is built from TRBV27 and TRBJ2-7; 7 nucleotides line up with TRBD1. The germline gives CDR1 MNHEY, CDR2 SMNVEV (reference sequence). Unmatched junction bases numbered 6, after V lost 3 bases and J lost 7 bases. CDR3 size: 13 residues. The CDR3 sequence is CASSFWAGGEQYF. The CDR3 coding sequence is TGTGCCAGCAGTTTTTGGGCAGGGGGTGAGCAGTACTTC.

The table lists this clonotype with many counts. The rearrangement links TRBV28 to TRBJ1-3; possibly TRBD1 for D (6 bases). V lost 11 bases and J 7 bases, leaving 18 bases between the germline ends. Looked up from germline, CDR1 is MDHEN and CDR2 is SYDVKM. The CDR3 extends over 13 amino acids. CDR3 bases: TGTGCCGGACGAGGGACATCCCGCAACACCATATATTTT. Translating it yields CAGRGTSRNTIYF.

This clonotype was found many times. The chain recombines TRBV5-5 with TRBJ1-1; D is unresolved. The CDR3 is 13 residues long. Per the germline V gene, CDR1 is SGHKS and CDR2 is YYEKEE (reference sequence). Trimming left V 4 bases short and J 8 bases short, with 15 bases between. CDR3 residues: CASSLYGRKEAFF. CDR3 sequence (DNA): TGTGCCAGCAGCCTCTATGGGCGGAAAGAAGCTTTCTTT.

J is TRBJ2-3 and V is TRBV12-3 or TRBV12-4; TRBD1 is a possible D gene (6 bases). Trimming took 6 bases from V and 4 from J, leaving 14 bases between them. CDR3 length equals 14 residues. CDR3 nucleotides: TGTGCCAGCAGGACGACAGAGGGGGCAGATACGCAGTATTTT. This gives the protein CASRTTEGADTQYF.

This clonotype was seen ten or more times. The chain joins TRBV5-1 to TRBJ2-7; D gene uncertain. V was pared by 4 bases and J by 6 bases, with 8 bases between. The length of the CDR3 is 11 residues. Germline CDR1 is SGHRS and CDR2 is YFSETQ. The CDR3, as DNA: TGCGCCAGCAGCGACCCCGGCGAGCAGTACTTC. Its translation: CASSDPGEQYF.

The V and J genes are TRBV5-6 and TRBJ1-5; TRBD1 agrees at 10 bases. The trim removed 4 bases at V and 2 bases at J, leaving 12 bases unmatched. Germline loops: CDR1 SGHDT, CDR2 YYEEEE. The CDR3 is 18 residues long. The CDR3 bases are TGTGCCAGCAGCGCCCGGGACAGGGGTCCCTCGGGCAATCAGCCCCAGCATTTT. Translated: CASSARDRGPSGNQPQHF.

Of note for this clonotype: Just one base apart from a much larger clone, this may be a read error. The chain couples TRBV2 to TRBJ1-5; TRBD1 matches 8 bases. CDR3 length: 14 amino acids. V dropped 5 bases and J dropped 6; count of bases not matched to a gene: 6. Germline values: CDR1 SNHLY, CDR2 FYNNEI. The CDR3 DNA follows: TGTGCCAGCAGTTACAGACAGGGGAGTCAGCCCCAGCATTTT. This codes for CASSYRQGSQPQHF.

Ten or more counts support this clonotype. The rearrangement links TRBV5-1 to TRBJ1-1; D is possibly TRBD1 (6 bases). The germline V gene encodes CDR1 SGHRS and CDR2 YFSETQ. The CDR3 loop spans 13 amino acids. V dropped 4 bases and J dropped 5 bases, with 12 bases sitting between them. The CDR3 is CASSPDQGTEAFF. In DNA form, the CDR3 reads TGCGCCAGCAGCCCGGATCAGGGGACTGAAGCTTTCTTT.

The gene calls are TRBV20-1 and TRBJ2-3, with D possibly matching TRBD1 (6 bases). CDR1 DFQATT and CDR2 SNEGSKA come from the germline V gene (reference sequence). The CDR3 sequence is 15 residues long. The V end was cut by 5 bases, the J end by 1 base, with 16 bases between. The CDR3 nucleotides are TGCAGTGCTTCCCTCACAGGGCACCGCACAGATACGCAGTATTTT. This encodes CSASLTGHRTDTQYF.

V is TRBV6-1 and J is TRBJ1-1; D is possibly TRBD1 (6 bases). The V end lost 1 base, the J end lost 5 bases, and 14 bases lay between the germline ends. The CDR3 totals 15 residues. Germline lookup yields CDR1 MNHNS and CDR2 SASEGT. The CDR3 coding sequence is TGTGCCAGCAGTGAAGACGGCAGGGGAGGGACTGAAGCTTTCTTT. Translated, it gives CASSEDGRGGTEAFF.

The chain uses TRBV24-1 and TRBJ1-1; D might be TRBD1 (5 bases). CDR1 and CDR2 (germline): KGHDR, SFDVKD. This CDR3 has 13 residues. V was pared by 5 bases and J by 6 bases, with 12 bases between. DNA of the CDR3: TGTGCCACCAGTGCCACAGACAGTCCTGAAGCTTTCTTT. Translated, it gives CATSATDSPEAFF.

This clonotype was observed a handful of times. The genes are TRBV15 and TRBJ2-7; TRBD2 might be the D (6 bases). Trimming took 0 bases from V and 0 from J, leaving 9 bases between them. The CDR3 loop spans 15 amino acids. Looked up from germline, CDR1 is LNHNV and CDR2 is YYDKDF (reference sequence). The CDR3 sequence is CATSRERGSSYEQYF. CDR3 nucleotides: TGTGCCACCAGCAGAGAGCGGGGAAGCTCCTACGAGCAGTACTTC. The whole variable domain, filled in from reference TRBV15 and TRBJ2-7, reads DAMVIQNPRYQVTQFGKPVTLSCSQTLNHNVMYWYQQKSSQAPKLLFHYYDKDFNNEADTPDNFQSRRPNTSFCFLDIRSPGLGDTAMYLCATSRERGSSYEQYFGPGTRLTVT.

This clonotype was seen repeatedly, ten times or more. V and J are TRBV24-1 and TRBJ2-3, with 15 bases lining up with TRBD2. Germline-derived CDR1 and CDR2 are KGHDR and SFDVKD. The CDR3 extends over 18 amino acids. V was pared by 0 bases and J by 0 bases, with 0 bases of the junction left unmatched. CDR3 in DNA: TGTGCCACCAGTGATTTGGGACTAGCGGGGGGGAGCACAGATACGCAGTATTTT. It codes for CATSDLGLAGGSTDTQYF.

This clonotype has a single count. J is TRBJ1-5 and V is TRBV28; tentative D call: TRBD1 (5 bases). Germline V CDR1 and CDR2: MDHEN, SYDVKM. This CDR3 spans 14 amino acids. Trimming took 3 bases from V and 7 from J, leaving 13 bases between them. The CDR3 reads CASSFVYGGQPQHF. The CDR3 region has the DNA TGTGCCAGCAGTTTTGTGTACGGGGGGCAGCCCCAGCATTTT. The variable domain in full, with the rest retrieved from reference TRBV28 and TRBJ1-5, is DVKVTQSSRYLVKRTGEKVFLECVQDMDHENMFWYRQDPGLGLRLIYFSYDVKMKEKGDIPEGYSVSREKKERFSLILESASTNQTSMYLCASSFVYGGQPQHFGDGTRLSIL.

This clonotype showed up just a few times. The rearrangement links TRBV20-1 to TRBJ2-3, with 14 bases aligning to TRBD2. This CDR3 contains 16 residues. CDR1 DFQATT and CDR2 SNEGSKA come from the germline V gene (reference sequence). In DNA, the CDR3 is TGCATGGGCCAGACTAGCGGGAGGGGGAGCACAGATACGCAGTATTTT. Translation gives CMGQTSGRGSTDTQYF.

The CDR3 region has the DNA TGCAGTGCTAGAGATCTGGGGACAGGGAATGAAAAACTGTTTTTT. It codes for CSARDLGTGNEKLFF. The chain combines TRBV20-1 with TRBJ1-4; 9 nucleotides agree with TRBD1. The CDR3 spans 15 residues. The V gene end was trimmed by 0 bases and the J gene end by 5 bases; junction bases not matched to a gene: 4. CDR1 and CDR2 from the germline V gene are DFQATT and SNEGSKA (reference sequence).

The chain joins TRBV2 to TRBJ2-1, with D possibly matching TRBD2 (6 bases). The CDR3 covers 14 residues. With 7 bases removed from V and 9 bases from J, the gap between germline ends came to 19 bases. Germline lookup yields CDR1 SNHLY and CDR2 FYNNEI. CDR3 sequence: CASTITSPHGEQFF. The CDR3 DNA reads TGTGCCAGCACCATAACTAGCCCTCACGGTGAGCAGTTCTTC.

The sample holds many counts of this clonotype. The gene calls are TRBV30 and TRBJ1-2; possible D gene TRBD1, 5 bases. Trimming cost V 3 bases and J 3 bases, with 8 bases left between them. The CDR3 runs to 12 residues. The germline CDR1 and CDR2 sequences are GTSNPN and SVGIG (reference sequence). The DNA for the CDR3 is TGTGCCTGGAGGGGACCGTACTATGGCTACACCTTC. This translates into CAWRGPYYGYTF. The whole variable domain, filled in from reference TRBV30 and TRBJ1-2, reads SQTIHQWPATLVQPVGSPLSLECTVEGTSNPNLYWYRQAAGRGLQLLFYSVGIGQISSEVPQNLSASRPQDRQFILSSKKLLLSDSGFYLCAWRGPYYGYTFGSGTRLTVV.

The chain joins TRBV11-3 to TRBJ2-1, with 7 bases fitting TRBD2. Looked up from germline, CDR1 is SGHNT and CDR2 is YENEEA. This CDR3 contains 16 residues. With 0 bases clipped from V and 2 bases from J, the junction kept 4 bases outside the gene matches. The CDR3 is CASSLEAGEAYNEQFF. The CDR3 nucleotides are TGTGCCAGCAGCTTAGAGGCGGGAGAAGCCTACAATGAGCAGTTCTTC.

The sample holds a few counts of this clonotype. The chain is built from TRBV2 and TRBJ2-5; 10 bases are shared with TRBD2. The germline V gene has CDR1 SNHLY and CDR2 FYNNEI. The CDR3 spans 12 residues. V shed 11 bases, J shed 5 bases, and the junction held 5 bases outside the gene matches. The CDR3 loop is CASGLAVETQYF. The CDR3 nucleotides are TGTGCCTCCGGACTAGCGGTTGAGACCCAGTACTTC.

This clonotype showed up many times. The genes are TRBV28 and TRBJ1-2; D is perhaps TRBD1 (5 bases). The germline V and J ends were trimmed by 7 bases and 7 bases, with 16 bases remaining between them. The CDR3 runs to 13 residues. Germline V gene data show CDR1 as MDHEN and CDR2 as SYDVKM. The CDR3 sequence is CASNLSGAFGYTF. DNA of the CDR3: TGTGCCAGCAACCTAAGCGGGGCGTTTGGCTACACCTTC.

This clonotype has just a few counts. The gene calls are TRBV5-8 and TRBJ2-5, with 11 bases fitting TRBD2. The length of the CDR3 is 13 residues. CDR1 and CDR2 (germline): SGHTS, YDEGEE. Trimming cost V 4 bases and J 4 bases; bases outside gene matches: 0. The CDR3 region is CASSTSGRETQYF. DNA of the CDR3: TGTGCCAGCAGCACTAGCGGGAGAGAGACCCAGTACTTC.